This T cell receptor beta chain was profiled in a study of cytomegalovirus exposure and HLA in healthy donors. The J segment lost 5 bases and the V segment lost 0 bases, leaving 2 bases of the junction unmatched. This CDR3 has 15 residues. CDR1 is MNHEY, CDR2 SVGAGI, per germline. Study results and caveats: Cytomegalovirus status was reportedly diagnosed by the classifier with high sensitivity and specificity. Common viral pathogens seemed to be connected with several of the most significant clusters, according to a later analysis. Association of a missense DCLRE1C variant with TCR beta V- and J-gene trimming was reported in a later analysis.

Comment on this clone: The antigen remains undetermined.

The PCR made use of 60 Vbeta and 13 Jbeta primers. TCRdb keeps only in-frame clones here, not all; method: immunoSEQ multiplex PCR. The repertoire consists of under 250,000 clones, with roughly 82% occurring once and the leading ten covering approximately 6.5%. The V call is TRBV6-5, the J call TRBJ2-4; 9 positions agree with TRBD1. The sample comprised PBMCs. The receptor's source is a man between 35 and 55 years old in good health and CMV-seropositive. The CDR3 loop reads CASSYSRQGENIQYF. In DNA form, the CDR3 reads TGTGCCAGCAGTTACTCGCGACAGGGGGAAAACATTCAGTACTTC.